These 24 T cell receptor beta chains were all obtained from the same sample, sequenced in a study of T cells in Graves' hyperthyroidism and ophthalmopathy. Amplification of TCR beta CDR3 regions used RNA as the template. The HTBI set primed first-round TCR CDR3 RT-PCR. Each CDR3 protein is one row after TCRdb ran MiXCR on the multiplex PCR reads. The sample has roughly 350,000 distinct CDR3 sequences, roughly 15% seen once. The specimen was blood. Every receptor here comes from a woman younger than 45 with Graves' ophthalmopathy.

This sequence joins TRBV9 and TRBJ1-4, with a weak D call TRBD1 (5 bases). Germline V gives CDR1 SGDLS, CDR2 YYNGEE. The V end lost 0 bases, the J end lost 7 bases, and 10 bases lay between the germline ends. This CDR3 has 14 residues. The CDR3 sequence: CASSVVSGIEKLFF. Written as DNA, the CDR3 is TGTGCCAGCAGCGTAGTTTCAGGGATTGAAAAACTGTTTTTT.

The rearrangement uses TRBV12-3 or TRBV12-4 and TRBJ1-1; D is undetermined. The V gene lost 5 bases and the J gene lost 2 bases, with 15 bases spanning the gap. The CDR3 sequence is 15 residues long. The chain's CDR3 is CASSETVSVNTEAFF. In DNA, the CDR3 is TGTGCCAGCAGTGAAACCGTTAGTGTTAACACTGAAGCTTTCTTT.

This rearrangement joins TRBV2 to TRBJ2-2; the match to TRBD2 covers 7 bases. Germline loops: CDR1 SNHLY, CDR2 FYNNEI. The CDR3 consists of 15 residues. V lost 8 bases to trimming and J lost 4 bases; unmatched junction nucleotides: 10. CDR3 in DNA: TGTGCCAGCCAGAGCCGGGGGGAAAGCACCGGGGAGCTGTTTTTT. Its translation: CASQSRGESTGELFF.

This clonotype was detected a few times. The chain employs TRBV18 and TRBJ1-2; the D is unclear. CDR1 and CDR2 (germline): KGHSH, LQKENI. This CDR3 has 13 residues. V was clipped by 5 bases and J by 5 bases, with 12 bases between them. CDR3 protein: CASSTESPYGYTF. CDR3 bases: TGTGCCAGCTCAACCGAGAGCCCATATGGCTACACCTTC.

This clonotype has a count of ten or more. V usage is TRBV20-1 and J usage is TRBJ2-5; D is ambiguous. The V end was cut by 5 bases, the J end by 5 bases, with 12 bases between. This CDR3 spans 12 amino acids. The germline gives CDR1 DFQATT, CDR2 SNEGSKA (reference sequence). CDR3: CSAPKIGETQYF. CDR3 nucleotides: TGCAGTGCTCCCAAAATAGGGGAGACCCAGTACTTC.

This clonotype showed up many times. This chain uses TRBV5-5 with TRBJ1-3, with 7 bases that match TRBD1. The CDR3 has 18 amino acids. V trimming: 5 bases; J trimming: 0 bases; junction bases outside the gene matches: 14. CDR1 is SGHKS, CDR2 YYEKEE, per germline (reference sequence). CDR3 sequence reads: CASSFRDSKLFSGNTIYF. CDR3 DNA: TGTGCCAGCAGTTTCCGGGACAGCAAACTTTTCTCTGGAAACACCATATATTTT.

The chain carries TRBV28 and TRBJ1-2, with TRBD1 matching 9 bases. J gave up 2 bases and V 5 bases, and 12 bases lay outside the gene matches. The germline V gene has CDR1 MDHEN and CDR2 SYDVKM. This CDR3 contains 17 residues. The CDR3 nucleotides read TGTGCCAGCAGTCTCACCCCTGGGACAGGGAGAAACTATGGCTACACCTTC. Its translation: CASSLTPGTGRNYGYTF.

In the case of this clonotype: This may arise from a read error, as a much more abundant clone is one base away. The J gene is TRBJ1-1, the V gene TRBV27; 7 bases map to TRBD1. This CDR3 is 13 amino acids long. Germline V gene data show CDR1 as MNHEY and CDR2 as SMNVEV (reference sequence). After removal of 9 bases from V and 5 bases from J, the junction contained 9 bases not matched to a gene. The CDR3 region is CARRTRGWTEAFF. The CDR3 DNA reads as TGTGCCAGAAGGACCAGGGGGTGGACTGAAGCTTTCTTT.

The CDR3 DNA reads as TGTGCCAGCAGCCGCGGGACAGGGGGCGAAAAACTGTTTTTT. It encodes CASSRGTGGEKLFF. The chain couples TRBV28 to TRBJ1-4, with TRBD1 identical over 12 bases. The CDR3 spans 14 residues. After removal of 6 bases from V and 8 bases from J, the junction contained 4 bases not matched to a gene. Germline V gives CDR1 MDHEN, CDR2 SYDVKM.

The table lists this clonotype with many counts. The chain couples TRBV12-3 or TRBV12-4 to TRBJ1-6; a possible D gene is TRBD1 (5 bases). The CDR3 consists of 14 residues. The ends were cut back, 0 bases at V and 8 bases at J, with 8 bases in the middle. The DNA of the CDR3 is TGTGCCAGCAGTTTAGCACAGGCCTATTCACCCCTCCACTTT. This codes for CASSLAQAYSPLHF.

This sequence joins TRBV5-4 and TRBJ1-4; D not resolved. This CDR3 contains 12 residues. Germline CDR1 and CDR2: SGHNT and YYREEE (reference sequence). Trimming left V 4 bases short and J 7 bases short, with 8 bases between. CDR3 sequence (DNA): TGTGCCAGCAGCCCCTCCCCTGAAAAACTGTTTTTT. It encodes CASSPSPEKLFF.

This clonotype was detected ten times or more. This chain connects TRBV2 to TRBJ2-5; 11 nucleotides line up with TRBD2. Germline loops: CDR1 SNHLY, CDR2 FYNNEI. CDR3 length: 14 amino acids. After removal of 6 bases from V and 4 bases from J, the junction contained 4 bases not matched to a gene. CDR3 amino acids: CASRETSGGETQYF. The DNA for the CDR3 is TGTGCCAGCAGGGAAACTAGCGGGGGAGAGACCCAGTACTTC.

This clonotype occurred many times. The V and J genes are TRBV12-3 or TRBV12-4 and TRBJ2-7, with D unresolved. This CDR3 has 11 amino acids. The V end was cut by 7 bases, the J end by 5 bases, with 9 bases between. CDR3 region: CASTRGNEQYF. CDR3 sequence (DNA): TGTGCCAGCACACGTGGGAACGAGCAGTACTTC.

This clonotype has a count of ten or more. V is TRBV7-9 and J is TRBJ1-6; 7 positions agree with TRBD1. CDR3 length: 16 residues. The germline CDR1 and CDR2 sequences are SEHNR and FQNEAQ (reference sequence). V lost 5 bases, J lost 2 bases, and 6 bases stayed unmatched. CDR3 DNA sequence: TGTGCCAGCAGCCCTCCGGGACAGACCTATAATTCACCCCTCCACTTT. It translates to CASSPPGQTYNSPLHF. The full variable domain, its missing parts supplied by reference TRBV7-9 and TRBJ1-6, is DTGVSQNPRHKITKRGQNVTFRCDPISEHNRLYWYRQTLGQGPEFLTYFQNEAQLEKSRLLSDRFSAERPKGSFSTLEIQRTEQGDSAMYLCASSPPGQTYNSPLHFGNGTRLTVT.

This clonotype has ten or more counts. J is TRBJ2-7 and V is TRBV7-9; D may be TRBD1 or TRBD2 (5 bases each). This CDR3 is 14 amino acids long. V lost 3 bases and J lost 2, with 11 bases in between. Germline V gives CDR1 SEHNR, CDR2 FQNEAQ (reference sequence). CDR3 sequence (DNA): TGTGCCAGCAGCTTGAGGGACGGTACCTACGAGCAGTACTTC. Translation: CASSLRDGTYEQYF.

This clonotype was observed many times. The chain is built from TRBV6-1 and TRBJ2-1; D unresolved. V shed 5 bases and J shed 10 bases, with 18 bases lying between them. The CDR3 runs 14 residues. In germline, CDR1 is MNHNS, CDR2 SASEGT. DNA for the CDR3: TGTGCCAGCAGTTTCCAGGACCAGTTCGAAGAGCAGTTCTTC. This codes for CASSFQDQFEEQFF.

In this sample, this clonotype turned up many times. The chain couples TRBV7-7 to TRBJ2-5; 10 bases fit TRBD2. Germline values: CDR1 SSHAT, CDR2 FNYEAQ (reference sequence). This CDR3 has 14 amino acids. The CDR3 spells CASGKGLAEETQYF. The CDR3 DNA is TGTGCTAGCGGAAAAGGACTAGCGGAAGAGACCCAGTACTTC.

This clonotype was recorded at least ten times. The V gene is TRBV20-1, the J gene TRBJ2-4; no reliable D call. With 3 bases removed from V and 1 base from J, the gap between germline ends came to 10 bases. This CDR3 contains 14 residues. Germline CDR1 and CDR2: DFQATT and SNEGSKA (reference sequence). CDR3: CSARTVAAKNIQYF. The CDR3 bases are TGCAGTGCTAGGACGGTGGCCGCCAAAAACATTCAGTACTTC.

The V gene is TRBV12-3 or TRBV12-4, the J gene TRBJ2-5; 8 nucleotides line up with TRBD2. This CDR3 spans 16 amino acids. V was pared by 4 bases and J by 5 bases, with 12 bases of the junction left unmatched. CDR3 sequence reads: CASSWGAGGLGETQYF. As DNA, the CDR3 is TGTGCCAGCAGTTGGGGGGCGGGGGGATTGGGGGAGACCCAGTACTTC.

The table lists this clonotype with a few counts. CDR3 protein: CSADPGLAGASDTQYF. Written as DNA, the CDR3 is TGCAGTGCCGACCCGGGACTAGCGGGGGCGAGTGATACGCAGTATTTT. The chain carries TRBV20-1 and TRBJ2-3; 14 positions agree with TRBD2. CDR3 size: 16 residues. With V trimmed by 6 bases and J by 6 bases, 11 bases remained unmatched. CDR1 DFQATT and CDR2 SNEGSKA come from the germline V gene (reference sequence).

This clonotype was detected ten times or more. This rearrangement joins TRBV10-1 to TRBJ1-1; 11 bases match TRBD1. V dropped 0 bases and J dropped 5; count of bases not matched to a gene: 2. The CDR3 consists of 15 residues. Germline V gene data show CDR1 as WNHNN and CDR2 as SYGVQD (reference sequence). The CDR3 loop reads CASSESGQGETEAFF. CDR3 DNA: TGCGCCAGCAGTGAGTCGGGACAGGGGGAGACTGAAGCTTTCTTT.

Worth noting for this clonotype: This could be a read error, since a much larger clone is one nucleotide away. The chain is built from TRBV20-1 and TRBJ1-6, with 7 bases matching TRBD1. With 4 bases clipped from V and 11 bases from J, the junction kept 8 bases outside the gene matches. Germline V gives CDR1 DFQATT, CDR2 SNEGSKA (reference sequence). CDR3 size: 13 residues. The CDR3 sequence: CSAMTGWGPPLHF. In nucleotides, the CDR3 is TGCAGTGCTATGACAGGGTGGGGGCCACCCCTCCACTTT.

The J gene is TRBJ2-1, the V gene TRBV19; 11 nucleotides match TRBD2. Unmatched junction bases numbered 13, after V lost 4 bases and J lost 8 bases. CDR3 size: 17 residues. The germline gives CDR1 LNHDA, CDR2 SQIVND (reference sequence). CDR3 in amino acids: CASSKVKTSGVHYEQFF. The CDR3 DNA is TGTGCCAGTAGTAAGGTCAAGACTAGCGGGGTTCACTATGAGCAGTTCTTC. Drawing the rest from reference TRBV19 and TRBJ2-1, the complete variable domain is DGGITQSPKYLFRKEGQNVTLSCEQNLNHDAMYWYRQDPGQGLRLIYYSQIVNDFQKGDIAEGYSVSREKKESFPLTVTSAQKNPTAFYLCASSKVKTSGVHYEQFFGPGTRLTVL.

This clonotype was detected ten times or more. The gene calls are TRBV29-1 and TRBJ2-3; D not certain. Trimming stripped 7 bases from V and 4 bases from J, with 18 bases between. The CDR3 totals 14 residues. Germline assignment: CDR1 SQVTM and CDR2 ANQGSEA. This CDR3 is CSDNGRSTPDTQYF. The DNA for the CDR3 is TGCAGCGATAACGGACGAAGCACACCAGATACGCAGTATTTT.